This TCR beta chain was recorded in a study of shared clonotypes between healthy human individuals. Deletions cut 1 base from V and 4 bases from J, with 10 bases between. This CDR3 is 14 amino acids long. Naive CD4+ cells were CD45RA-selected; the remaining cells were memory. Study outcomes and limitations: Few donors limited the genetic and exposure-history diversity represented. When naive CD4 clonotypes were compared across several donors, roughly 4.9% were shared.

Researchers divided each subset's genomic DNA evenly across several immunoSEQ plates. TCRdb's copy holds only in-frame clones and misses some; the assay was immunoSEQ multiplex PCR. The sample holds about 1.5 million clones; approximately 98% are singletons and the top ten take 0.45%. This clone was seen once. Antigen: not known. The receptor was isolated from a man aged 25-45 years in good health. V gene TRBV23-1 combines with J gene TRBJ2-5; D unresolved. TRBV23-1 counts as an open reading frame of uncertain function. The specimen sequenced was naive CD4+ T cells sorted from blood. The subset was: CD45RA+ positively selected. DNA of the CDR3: TGCGCCAGCAGTCAATACTGGGTAGGAGAGACCCAGTACTTC. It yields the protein CASSQYWVGETQYF.